This T cell receptor beta chain comes out of a study of OX40 agonist ivuxolimab in advanced cancers. Study-level information: Those treated in dose escalation had hepatocellular carcinoma, melanoma, renal cell cancer or head and neck cancer.

General observations from the study: No antigen was identified for the clonally expanded peripheral T cells.

V was shortened by 8 bases and J by 4 bases, with 17 bases between the two germline ends. Germline loops: CDR1 LNHNV, CDR2 YYDKDF (reference sequence). This CDR3 comprises 14 residues. Worth noting for this clone: Its specificity is not known.

Repertoires were generated with immunoSEQ multiplex PCR, while TCRdb's copy carries only in-frame clones and drops some. Among about 50,000 clones listed, 80% to 85% were seen once. The sequences come from CD4+ or CD8+ T cells sorted from blood, collected in a trial of the OX40 agonist ivuxolimab. The clonotype originates from an adult with an advanced solid tumor such as melanoma, head and neck, liver or kidney cancer. This chain joins TRBV15 and TRBJ1-2; weak D call: TRBD1 (5 bases). CDR3 bases: TGTGCCACCGCCCAAGGGGCCCTACTCTATGGCTACACCTTC. Its protein product is CATAQGALLYGYTF.